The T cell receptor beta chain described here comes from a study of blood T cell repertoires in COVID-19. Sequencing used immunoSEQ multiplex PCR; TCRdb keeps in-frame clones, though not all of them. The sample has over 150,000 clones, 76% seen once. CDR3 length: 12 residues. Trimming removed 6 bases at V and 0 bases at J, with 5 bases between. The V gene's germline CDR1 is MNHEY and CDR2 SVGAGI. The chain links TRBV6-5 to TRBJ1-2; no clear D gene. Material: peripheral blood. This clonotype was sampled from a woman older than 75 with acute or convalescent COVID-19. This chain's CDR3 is CASRQANYGYTF. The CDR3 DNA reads TGTGCCAGCAGGCAGGCTAACTATGGCTACACCTTC.